The rows below give T cell receptor beta chains drawn from one sample of a study of control samples from healthy donors and cancer patients. Produced via immunoSEQ multiplex PCR; TCRdb's table is partial and in-frame only. The table lists 200,000 or so clones, over 90% of them singletons, with 1.5% in the top ten. Sequencing used blood. The origin of the receptors is a middle-aged man in good health. Each CDR3 is given with its conserved first and last residue. D genes are given only for firm matches. Clone size, where shown, is once, few, many, or a class for clones that have expanded.

j_call	v_call	d_call	clone_size	cdr3_nt	cdr3_aa
TRBJ1-3	TRBV5-1	-	-	TGCGCCAGCAGTTTAATGGACGGCACTGGAGGTAGCACCATATATTTT	CASSLMDGTGGSTIYF
TRBJ2-7	TRBV9	-	-	TGTGCCAGCAGCCCTCACCTCCGTCAATTTGGCGACTCCTACGAGCAGTACTTC	CASSPHLRQFGDSYEQYF
TRBJ1-4	TRBV3-1/TRBV3-2	-	-	TGTGCCAGCAGCCGTGGGGGTGAAAAACTGTTTTTT	CASSRGGEKLFF
TRBJ2-3	TRBV6-2/TRBV6-3	TRBD2	-	TGTGCCAGCAGTTACCCGACTAGCGGGGGGTCTAGCACAGATACGCAGTATTTT	CASSYPTSGGSSTDTQYF
TRBJ2-3	TRBV9	-	-	TGTGCCAGCAGCGCGGGCCTCCCCCTGGGCACAGATACGCAGTATTTT	CASSAGLPLGTDTQYF
TRBJ2-5	TRBV4-2	-	-	TGTGCCAGCAGCCAGGAAGGGGGTTCGGTGGAGACCCAGTACTTC	CASSQEGGSVETQYF
TRBJ1-1	TRBV6-1	-	-	TGTGCCAGCAGTGAAGGCCCGGGAGCGAACACTGAAGCTTTCTTT	CASSEGPGANTEAFF
TRBJ1-6	TRBV7-2	-	-	TGTGCCAGCAGCTTAATACTTCTTGGAAATTCACCCCTCCACTTT	CASSLILLGNSPLHF
TRBJ1-4	TRBV27	-	-	TGTGCCAGCAGTTTGGGGGGACTTGAAAAACTGTTTTTT	CASSLGGLEKLFF
TRBJ1-1	TRBV7-2	TRBD1	-	TGTGCCAGCAGCTATCAACAGGGGGCTGGCACTGAAGCTTTCTTT	CASSYQQGAGTEAFF
TRBJ2-5	TRBV5-1	-	few	TGCGCCAGCAGCTTGGGTGGGGTTTCACAAGAGACCCAGTACTTC	CASSLGGVSQETQYF
TRBJ1-3	TRBV9	TRBD1	-	TGTGCCAGCAGCGTAGGCTTGCCCGACAGGGCTGGAAACACCATATATTTT	CASSVGLPDRAGNTIYF
TRBJ2-1	TRBV2	TRBD1	-	TGTGCCAGCAGTGCCATGGGACAGGGAGCGGATGAGCAGTTCTTC	CASSAMGQGADEQFF
TRBJ2-3	TRBV6-2/TRBV6-3	-	-	TGTGCCAGCAGTTTTCGCCGGACAGATACGCAGTATTTT	CASSFRRTDTQYF
TRBJ1-3	TRBV27	TRBD1	-	TGTGCCAGCAGTCCCCTCGGGACAGGGGTTCGAAACACCATATATTTT	CASSPLGTGVRNTIYF
TRBJ2-1	TRBV7-2	-	-	TGTGCCAGCAGCCCCCTAGAGTCCCGGGAGAATGAGCAGTTCTTC	CASSPLESRENEQFF
TRBJ1-6	TRBV2	-	-	TGTGCCAGCAGATTAAGAGGCAGTCGGGACAATTCACCCCTCCACTTT	CASRLRGSRDNSPLHF
TRBJ1-1	TRBV5-6	-	-	TGTGCCAGCAGCGCGGGTCTAGTTGGCACTGAAGCTTTCTTT	CASSAGLVGTEAFF
TRBJ1-2	TRBV19	-	-	TGTGCCAGTACCGTAGGCCGCGGCTACACCTTC	CASTVGRGYTF
TRBJ2-5	TRBV5-5	TRBD1	once	TGTGCCAGCAGCAGCCGGGACAGGGGTTGGGAGACCCAGTACTTC	CASSSRDRGWETQYF
TRBJ2-5	TRBV5-1	TRBD2	-	TGCGCCAGCAGCTTGCCTCCGGGCGGGGGGGCCCAAGAGACCCAGTACTTC	CASSLPPGGGAQETQYF
TRBJ2-2	TRBV24-1	-	-	TGTGCCACCAGTGAGGCAGGGACGAACACCGGGGAGCTGTTTTTT	CATSEAGTNTGELFF
TRBJ2-5	TRBV24-1	TRBD2	-	TGTGCCACCAGTGATCCATCGGGACTAGCAGAGACCCAGTACTTC	CATSDPSGLAETQYF
TRBJ2-2	TRBV10-3	-	-	TGTGCCACATGGGGTAATGCGAACACCGGGGAGCTGTTTTTT	CATWGNANTGELFF
TRBJ2-3	TRBV20-1	TRBD2	-	TGCAGTGCTAGTTCGAGCGGGGGCACAGATACGCAGTATTTT	CSASSSGGTDTQYF
TRBJ2-1	TRBV19	-	-	TGTGCCAGTAGTATAGGGGTCTCAGTCTACAATGAGCAGTTCTTC	CASSIGVSVYNEQFF
TRBJ2-1	TRBV5-1	-	-	TGCGCCAGCAGCTTGGACGGGGTCCCTGGGAATGAGCAGTTCTTC	CASSLDGVPGNEQFF
TRBJ1-3	TRBV4-1	-	-	TGCGCCAGCAGCCAGTGGACGGTTTTGGGAAACACCATATATTTT	CASSQWTVLGNTIYF
TRBJ2-7	TRBV9	TRBD1	-	TGTGCCAGCAGCGTCCAGGGGGCGGGGCTCTACGAGCAGTACTTC	CASSVQGAGLYEQYF
TRBJ2-3	TRBV5-1	-	once	TGCGCCAGCAGCTTAAACGGCCCCACAGATACGCAGTATTTT	CASSLNGPTDTQYF
TRBJ1-5	TRBV19	-	-	TGTGCCAGTAATATGGGGGCGGGGACCAATCAGCCCCAGCATTTT	CASNMGAGTNQPQHF
TRBJ1-2	TRBV6-5	-	-	TGTGCCAGCAGTTACTCGGAGGTGTATGGCTACACCTTC	CASSYSEVYGYTF
TRBJ2-3	TRBV5-1	-	-	TGCGCCAGCAGCGTCGGGACCCAGAGCACAGATACGCAGTATTTT	CASSVGTQSTDTQYF
TRBJ2-5	TRBV11-2	-	-	TGTGCCAGCAGCTTAGGGCGCAGTCAAGAGACCCAGTACTTC	CASSLGRSQETQYF
TRBJ1-1	TRBV18	TRBD1	-	TGTGCCAGCTCACCAGAGTTGGGGACAGGGAAAGCTTTCTTT	CASSPELGTGKAFF
TRBJ1-5	TRBV28	-	-	TGTGCCAGTAACCAGGAGGGCGCGGGCAATCAGCCCCAGCATTTT	CASNQEGAGNQPQHF
TRBJ2-5	TRBV19	-	once	TGTGCCAGCGCTGGCTCCTTTGTCGGAAGGGAGACCCAGTACTTC	CASAGSFVGRETQYF
TRBJ1-1	TRBV4-1	-	-	TGCGCCAGCAGCCTGGGGTTATGGGGTGAAGCTTTCTTT	CASSLGLWGEAFF
TRBJ2-3	TRBV7-9	-	-	TGTGCCAGCAGCTTAGCGGGAGCAGATACGCAGTATTTT	CASSLAGADTQYF
TRBJ1-2	TRBV2	-	-	TGTGCCAGCACCGAAGGAACAGTAACGGGCTACACCTTC	CASTEGTVTGYTF
TRBJ1-5	TRBV2	-	-	TGTGGGGTTCGGGACGGCAATCAGCCCCAGCATTTT	CGVRDGNQPQHF
TRBJ1-5	TRBV24-1	-	once	TGTGCCACCAGTGATTTAGGGGAGAATCAGCCCCAGCATTTT	CATSDLGENQPQHF
TRBJ1-1	TRBV6-5	-	-	TGTGCCAGCAGTTACTCGGGGAACAGTAACACTGAAGCTTTCTTT	CASSYSGNSNTEAFF
TRBJ2-3	TRBV28	-	-	TGTGCCAGCAGTTCCGGGAGCTCAGATACGCAGTATTTT	CASSSGSSDTQYF
TRBJ1-1	TRBV27	TRBD1	-	TGTGCCAGCAGTTTCGTACCCGGACAGGGCGAAGCTTTCTTT	CASSFVPGQGEAFF